The 18 T cell receptor beta chains listed next were all sequenced from one sample in a study of blood T cell repertoires in COVID-19. The data were produced by immunoSEQ multiplex PCR, yet TCRdb's version contains in-frame clones alone and is incomplete. The data hold tens of thousands of clones, with over 75% observed a single time. Sequenced: peripheral blood. These receptors came from a woman in her sixties with acute or convalescent COVID-19.

The genes are TRBV5-5 and TRBJ2-5; 8 bases are shared with TRBD1. From germline, CDR1 is SGHKS and CDR2 YYEKEE (reference sequence). CDR3 length: 14 residues. V shed 7 bases and J 1 base; nucleotides not matched to a gene: 6. The CDR3 region is CASVAGQGQETQYF. The CDR3 DNA sequence: TGTGCCAGCGTAGCCGGACAGGGCCAAGAGACCCAGTACTTC.

V is TRBV27 and J is TRBJ2-7, with D possibly being TRBD2 (6 bases). Trimming pared 9 bases from V and 3 bases from J, leaving 21 bases between. Germline lookup yields CDR1 MNHEY and CDR2 SMNVEV (reference sequence). The CDR3 length is 15 residues. Here the CDR3 reads CARFPPRQGGYEQYV. CDR3 bases: TGTGCCAGATTTCCCCCGCGTCAGGGAGGCTACGAGCAGTACGTC.

This chain links TRBV7-2 with TRBJ2-3; D unresolved. Trimming took 4 bases from V and 2 from J, leaving 4 bases between them. Germline values: CDR1 SGHTA, CDR2 FQGNSA. There are 12 residues in the CDR3. The CDR3 sequence: CASSSYTDTQYF. Written as DNA, the CDR3 is TGTGCCAGCAGCTCCTACACAGATACGCAGTATTTT.

The chain carries TRBV5-1 and TRBJ1-2; D ambiguous. Germline V lookup: CDR1 SGHRS, CDR2 YFSETQ. The CDR3 extends over 12 amino acids. Trimming shortened V by 0 bases and J by 8 bases, and 8 bases separated the two germline ends. DNA for the CDR3: TGCGCCAGCAGCTTGGGGGCGGGCGGCTACACCTTC. Translated, it gives CASSLGAGGYTF.

The chain links TRBV19 to TRBJ2-1, with 7 bases aligning to TRBD2. Germline CDR1 is LNHDA and CDR2 is SQIVND (reference sequence). Germline trimming cut 2 bases from V and 5 bases from J; bases unmatched to any gene: 9. This CDR3 contains 16 residues. CDR3 in DNA: TGTGCCAGTAGTATAATTCCCCTAGCGGTCAACAATGAGCAGTTCTTC. This translates into CASSIIPLAVNNEQFF.

The V call is TRBV5-6, the J call TRBJ2-1; the D is unclear. CDR3 length equals 11 residues. Trimming left V 4 bases short and J 8 bases short, with 7 bases between. Germline assignment: CDR1 SGHDT and CDR2 YYEEEE. The CDR3 coding sequence is TGTGCCAGCAGCCTGGCCTATGAGCAGTTCTTC. Translation: CASSLAYEQFF.

The rearrangement joins TRBV19 to TRBJ1-4; D possibly corresponds to TRBD1 (6 bases). The CDR3 is made up of 16 amino acids. CDR1 LNHDA and CDR2 SQIVND come from the germline V gene (reference sequence). The germline V and J ends were trimmed by 4 bases and 7 bases, with 19 bases remaining between them. For the CDR3, the DNA is TGTGCCAGTAGTAACCCATTCCAGGGGCAGTCTGAAAAACTGTTTTTT. Translation gives CASSNPFQGQSEKLFF.

The chain links TRBV29-1 to TRBJ2-2, with 7 positions matching TRBD1. CDR1 is SQVTM, CDR2 ANQGSEA, per germline. Germline trimming cut 6 bases from V and 3 bases from J; bases unmatched to any gene: 7. The CDR3 length is 14 residues. The CDR3 nucleotides read TGCAGCGTATGGGACAGTGGGGACACCGGGGAGCTGTTTTTT. It translates to CSVWDSGDTGELFF.

This chain connects TRBV3-1 (or the pseudogene TRBV3-2) to TRBJ1-2, with D unresolved. The V gene's germline CDR1 is LGHDT and CDR2 YNNKEL (reference sequence). The germline V and J ends were trimmed by 5 bases and 1 base, with 17 bases remaining between them. The CDR3 contains 16 residues. The CDR3 DNA sequence: TGTGCCAGCAGCTCCCGCGGGAAAAGAGATAACTATGGCTACACCTTC. Its translation is CASSSRGKRDNYGYTF.

The rearrangement uses TRBV7-2 and TRBJ1-3, with TRBD1 matching 9 bases. This CDR3 region has 17 residues. CDR1 is SGHTA, CDR2 FQGNSA, per germline. With 0 bases clipped from V and 2 bases from J, the junction kept 5 bases outside the gene matches. The CDR3 DNA is TGTGCCAGCAGCTTAGCAGGACAGGGGCTCACTGGAAACACCATATATTTT. It is translated as CASSLAGQGLTGNTIYF.

The chain couples TRBV5-6 to TRBJ2-7; D is unresolved. The CDR3 is 15 amino acids. V lost 0 bases to trimming and J lost 3 bases, with 13 bases between them. Germline V gives CDR1 SGHDT, CDR2 YYEEEE. The CDR3 is CASSLVVKSYYEQYV. CDR3 coding DNA: TGTGCCAGCAGCTTGGTAGTCAAATCTTACTACGAGCAGTACGTC.

The V gene is TRBV29-1, the J gene TRBJ1-1, with a tentative D call TRBD1 (5 bases). The germline CDR1 and CDR2 sequences are SQVTM and ANQGSEA. The V and J ends lost 6 bases and 4 bases respectively, with 12 bases between them. The CDR3 totals 12 residues. The CDR3: CSVRGGSTEAFF. As DNA, the CDR3 is TGCAGCGTCCGGGGGGGGAGCACTGAAGCTTTCTTT.

The rearrangement uses TRBV7-8 and TRBJ2-2; 8 bases align to TRBD2. This CDR3 spans 14 amino acids. J was trimmed by 4 bases and V by 2 bases; bases with no gene match: 0. Germline CDR1 is SGHVS and CDR2 is FQNEAQ. In DNA, the CDR3 is TGTGCCAGCAGCTTACTAGCGGGCACCGGGGAGCTGTTTTTT. Its protein product is CASSLLAGTGELFF.

V gene TRBV30 combines with J gene TRBJ2-3, with 11 bases aligning to TRBD2. The CDR3 spans 15 residues. J was trimmed by 4 bases and V by 2 bases; bases with no gene match: 5. Germline V gives CDR1 GTSNPN, CDR2 SVGIG (reference sequence). The CDR3 bases are TGTGCCTGGAGTTTAGCGGGAGGGGGGGCAGATACGCAGTATTTT. This gives the protein CAWSLAGGGADTQYF.

The gene calls are TRBV27 and TRBJ1-1; 9 bases are shared with TRBD1. J gave up 10 bases and V 5 bases, and 11 bases lay outside the gene matches. Germline CDR1 and CDR2: MNHEY and SMNVEV (reference sequence). This CDR3 comprises 14 residues. This CDR3 is CASSERTGVRGAFF. CDR3 coding DNA: TGTGCCAGCAGTGAGAGGACAGGGGTGAGGGGAGCTTTCTTT.

The chain links TRBV28 to TRBJ1-2, with 8 bases matching TRBD1. J was trimmed by 4 bases and V by 4 bases; bases with no gene match: 11. In germline, CDR1 is MDHEN, CDR2 SYDVKM. The CDR3 has 16 amino acids. The CDR3, as DNA: TGTGCCAGCAGTTCGGTCTGGGGGACAGGCTCCTATGGCTACACCTTC. Its translation: CASSSVWGTGSYGYTF.

The genes are TRBV4-1 and TRBJ2-2; TRBD1 might be the D (6 bases). The CDR3 loop spans 15 amino acids. V was cut by 4 bases and J by 7 bases, with 16 bases left in between. Germline V gives CDR1 MGHRA, CDR2 YSYEKL. The DNA of the CDR3 is TGCGCCAGCAGCCTGACACAGGGTGGGGGCGGGGAGCTGTTTTTT. This gives the protein CASSLTQGGGGELFF.

This clone occurred once. V is TRBV19 and J is TRBJ2-1, with 14 bases that match TRBD2. The germline V gene has CDR1 LNHDA and CDR2 SQIVND (reference sequence). CDR3 size: 18 residues. The ends lost 4 bases at V and 6 bases at J; junction bases unmatched: 11. The CDR3 reads CASSKKTSGRGISNEQFF. DNA of the CDR3: TGTGCCAGTAGTAAAAAGACTAGCGGGAGGGGGATCTCCAATGAGCAGTTCTTC.